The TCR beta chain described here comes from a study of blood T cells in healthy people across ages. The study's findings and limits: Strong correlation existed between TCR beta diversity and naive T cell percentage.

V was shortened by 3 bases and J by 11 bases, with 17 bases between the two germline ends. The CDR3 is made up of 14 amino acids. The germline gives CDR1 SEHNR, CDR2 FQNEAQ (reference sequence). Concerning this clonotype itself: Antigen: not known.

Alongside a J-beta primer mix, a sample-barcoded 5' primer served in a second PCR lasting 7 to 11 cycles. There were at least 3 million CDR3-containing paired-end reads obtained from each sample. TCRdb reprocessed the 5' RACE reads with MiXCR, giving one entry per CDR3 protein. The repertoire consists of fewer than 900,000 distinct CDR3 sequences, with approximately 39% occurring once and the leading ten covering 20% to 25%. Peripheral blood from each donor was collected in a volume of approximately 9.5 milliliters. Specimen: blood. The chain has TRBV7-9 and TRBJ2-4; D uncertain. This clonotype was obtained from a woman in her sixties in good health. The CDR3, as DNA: TGTGCCAGCAGCTTTCCAGGACCGCCGGCAGTTCAGTACTTC. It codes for CASSFPGPPAVQYF. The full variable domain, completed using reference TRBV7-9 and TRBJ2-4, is DTGVSQNPRHKITKRGQNVTFRCDPISEHNRLYWYRQTLGQGPEFLTYFQNEAQLEKSRLLSDRFSAERPKGSFSTLEIQRTEQGDSAMYLCASSFPGPPAVQYFGAGTRLSVL.